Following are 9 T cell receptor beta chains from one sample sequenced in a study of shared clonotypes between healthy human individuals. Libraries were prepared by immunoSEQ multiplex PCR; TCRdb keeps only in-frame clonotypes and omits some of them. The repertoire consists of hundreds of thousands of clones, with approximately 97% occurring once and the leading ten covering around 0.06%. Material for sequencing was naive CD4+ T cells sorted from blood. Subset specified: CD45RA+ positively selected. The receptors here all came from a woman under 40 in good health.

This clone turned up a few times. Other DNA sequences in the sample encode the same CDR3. DNA for the CDR3: TGTGCCAGTAGTGGACAGGGAGGCAATCAGCCCCAGCATTTT. The encoded protein is CASSGQGGNQPQHF. The chain combines TRBV19 with TRBJ1-5, with 8 nucleotides matching TRBD1. The junction had 2 bases not matched to a gene; V was cut back by 5 bases and J by 2 bases. The V gene's germline CDR1 is LNHDA and CDR2 SQIVND (reference sequence). The CDR3 covers 14 residues.

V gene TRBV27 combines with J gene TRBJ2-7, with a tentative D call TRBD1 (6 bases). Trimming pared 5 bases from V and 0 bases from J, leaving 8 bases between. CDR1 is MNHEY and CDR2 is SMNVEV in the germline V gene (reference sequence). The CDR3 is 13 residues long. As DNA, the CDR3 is TGTGCCAGCAGTCGGGACACCTCCTACGAGCAGTACTTC. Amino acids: CASSRDTSYEQYF.

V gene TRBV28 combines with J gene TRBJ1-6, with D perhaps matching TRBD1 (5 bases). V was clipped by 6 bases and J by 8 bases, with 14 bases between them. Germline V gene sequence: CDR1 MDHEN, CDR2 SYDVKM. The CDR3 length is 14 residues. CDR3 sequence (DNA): TGTGCCAGCAGCTATGGACATCTGGATTCACCCCTCCACTTT. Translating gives CASSYGHLDSPLHF.

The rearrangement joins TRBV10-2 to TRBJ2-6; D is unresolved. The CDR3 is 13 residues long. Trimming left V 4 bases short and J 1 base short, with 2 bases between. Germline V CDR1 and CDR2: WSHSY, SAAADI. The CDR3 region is CASSASGANVLTF. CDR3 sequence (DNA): TGCGCCAGCAGTGCTTCTGGGGCCAACGTCCTGACTTTC.

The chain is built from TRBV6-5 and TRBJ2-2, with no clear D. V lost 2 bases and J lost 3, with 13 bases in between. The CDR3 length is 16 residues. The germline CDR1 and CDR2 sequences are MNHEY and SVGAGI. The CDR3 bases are TGTGCCAGCAGTTACACTCGTACTAAATACACCGGGGAGCTGTTTTTT. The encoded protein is CASSYTRTKYTGELFF.

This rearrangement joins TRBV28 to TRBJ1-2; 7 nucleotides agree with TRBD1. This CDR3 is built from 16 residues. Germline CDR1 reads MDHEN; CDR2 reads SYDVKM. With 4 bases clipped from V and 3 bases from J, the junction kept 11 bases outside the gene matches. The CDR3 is CASSSTTGTEDYGYTF. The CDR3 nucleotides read TGTGCCAGCAGTTCGACCACCGGGACAGAAGACTATGGCTACACCTTC.

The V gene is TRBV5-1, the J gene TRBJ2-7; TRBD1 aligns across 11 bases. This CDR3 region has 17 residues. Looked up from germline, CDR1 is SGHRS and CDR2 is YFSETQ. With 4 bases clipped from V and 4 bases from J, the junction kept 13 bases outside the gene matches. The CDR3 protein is CASSHSPGTGGEYEQYF. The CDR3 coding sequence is TGCGCCAGCAGCCATAGCCCCGGGACAGGGGGTGAGTACGAGCAGTACTTC.

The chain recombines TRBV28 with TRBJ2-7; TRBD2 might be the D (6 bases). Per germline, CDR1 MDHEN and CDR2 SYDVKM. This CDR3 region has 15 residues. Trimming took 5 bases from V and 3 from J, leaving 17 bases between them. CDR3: CASSAGTGPFYEQYF. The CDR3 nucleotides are TGTGCCAGCAGTGCCGGGACTGGTCCCTTCTACGAGCAGTACTTC.

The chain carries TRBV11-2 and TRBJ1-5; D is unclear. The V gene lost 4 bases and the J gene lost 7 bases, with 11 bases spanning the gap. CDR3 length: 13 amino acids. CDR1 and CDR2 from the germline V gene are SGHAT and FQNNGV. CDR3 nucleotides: TGTGCCAGCAGCTCCGGGCCGGGGCAGCCCCAGCATTTT. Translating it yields CASSSGPGQPQHF.